The following is a T cell receptor beta chain sequence with its context. These data come from a study of neoadjuvant anti-PD-1 for oral cavity cancer. Study background: Patients without progression received a fourth nivolumab dose around day 43, then surgical resection on days 50-56.

There are 13 residues in the CDR3. V was clipped by 0 bases and J by 1 base, with 6 bases between them. The germline gives CDR1 SQVTM, CDR2 ANQGSEA. Regarding time point: after neoadjuvant nivolumab, at surgical resection. Patients had HPV-negative, locally advanced oral cavity squamous cell carcinoma. Some clones are missing from TCRdb's copy, which holds only in-frame ones; the method was immunoSEQ multiplex PCR. Of more than 8,000 clones listed, approximately 64% are singletons. V and J are TRBV29-1 and TRBJ1-1; D is perhaps TRBD1 (6 bases). This sample comprised PBMCs, obtained after nivolumab (anti-PD-1) treatment. This receptor was identified in a person aged 40 to 85 with oral cavity squamous cell carcinoma. The CDR3 DNA sequence: TGCAGCGTTGAAGAAGGGGGGAACACTGAAGCTTTCTTT. Its protein is CSVEEGGNTEAFF.